The 15 T cell receptor beta chains below were found in one sample sequenced in a study of blood T cell repertoires in COVID-19. TCRdb's table, derived via immunoSEQ multiplex PCR, lists solely in-frame clones and lacks some. In the table there are 170,000 or so clones, around 83% of which are singletons. The sample comprised peripheral blood. Every receptor here comes from a human donor in a cohort sampled during active COVID-19.

The rearrangement uses TRBV28 and TRBJ2-7; 8 bases are shared with TRBD2. J lost 2 bases, V lost 1 base, and 4 bases had no gene match. Per germline, CDR1 MDHEN and CDR2 SYDVKM. CDR3 length: 15 residues. The CDR3 DNA reads TGTGCCAGCAGTTTATCGGCTAGCGGGCCCTACGAGCAGTACTTC. This encodes CASSLSASGPYEQYF.

This clone was counted a few times. This chain links TRBV6-5 with TRBJ1-5; TRBD1 aligns across 7 bases. The CDR3 length is 15 residues. Looked up from germline, CDR1 is MNHEY and CDR2 is SVGAGI. Losses at the gene ends were 6 bases for V and 6 bases for J; bases not matched to a gene: 11. This CDR3 reads CASRPGTADTQPQHF. Here the CDR3 DNA reads TGTGCCAGCAGACCCGGGACAGCGGATACTCAGCCCCAGCATTTT.

The rearrangement joins TRBV18 to TRBJ1-6, with D tentatively TRBD1 (6 bases). Germline assignment: CDR1 KGHSH and CDR2 LQKENI. Trimming left V 2 bases short and J 5 bases short, with 10 bases between. The CDR3 length is 15 residues. CDR3 DNA sequence: TGTGCCAGCTCACCAGTGGGGGCAGATAATTCACCCCTCCACTTT. Translated: CASSPVGADNSPLHF.

This clone was seen only once. This rearrangement joins TRBV5-4 to TRBJ2-1; 9 nucleotides match TRBD1. The CDR3 consists of 14 residues. V trimming: 3 bases; J trimming: 6 bases; junction bases outside the gene matches: 4. Germline CDR1 reads SGHNT; CDR2 reads YYREEE (reference sequence). CDR3 protein: CASSSGTGTNEQFF. Here the CDR3 DNA reads TGTGCCAGCAGCTCCGGGACAGGGACCAATGAGCAGTTCTTC.

As concerns this clone: Other DNA sequences in the sample encode the same CDR3. The genes are TRBV27 and TRBJ2-7; TRBD1 matches at 7 bases. V gave up 3 bases and J gave up 2 bases; unmatched junction bases: 1. This CDR3 has 13 residues. Germline assignment: CDR1 MNHEY and CDR2 SMNVEV (reference sequence). CDR3 protein: CASSFGTAYEQYF. Here the CDR3 DNA reads TGTGCCAGCAGTTTTGGGACAGCCTACGAGCAGTACTTC.

This chain connects TRBV7-2 to TRBJ1-2; D not resolved. Trimming cost V 0 bases and J 8 bases, with 13 bases left between them. Per the germline V gene, CDR1 is SGHTA and CDR2 is FQGNSA. The CDR3 runs 14 residues. Here the CDR3 DNA reads TGTGCCAGCAGCTTAGCTTCACCACAGTTCGGCTACACCTTC. Translated: CASSLASPQFGYTF.

This chain links TRBV6-2 or TRBV6-3 with TRBJ2-7; 8 nucleotides match TRBD1. Germline V gene lookup returns CDR1 MNHEY and CDR2 SVGEGT. V was pared by 5 bases and J by 1 base, with 7 bases of the junction left unmatched. The CDR3 totals 15 residues. CDR3 loop: CASSDPRGRSYEQYF. The DNA for the CDR3 is TGTGCCAGCAGTGACCCCAGGGGGCGTTCCTACGAGCAGTACTTC.

V is TRBV7-2 and J is TRBJ2-7, with 11 bases aligning to TRBD2. CDR1 is SGHTA and CDR2 is FQGNSA in the germline V gene. The trim removed 3 bases at V and 7 bases at J, leaving 8 bases unmatched. The CDR3 runs 15 residues. CDR3 nucleotide sequence: TGTGCCAGCAGCTTGTTACTAGCGGGAGCTGGAGAGCAGTACTTC. Translating gives CASSLLLAGAGEQYF.

CDR3: CASMGGYQPQHF. The CDR3 DNA follows: TGTGCCAGTATGGGGGGATATCAGCCCCAGCATTTT. The V and J genes are TRBV19 and TRBJ1-5, with a weak D call TRBD1 (5 bases). The CDR3 is made up of 12 amino acids. The germline V and J ends were trimmed by 7 bases and 5 bases, with 9 bases remaining between them. CDR1 is LNHDA and CDR2 is SQIVND in the germline V gene (reference sequence).

The chain uses TRBV7-2 and TRBJ2-7; 8 bases fit TRBD1. CDR3 length equals 14 residues. The V gene end was trimmed by 7 bases and the J gene end by 2 bases; junction bases not matched to a gene: 7. Germline V gives CDR1 SGHTA, CDR2 FQGNSA. CDR3 nucleotides: TGTGCCAGCATGAGACAGGGGTCTCCCTACGAGCAGTACTTC. Protein product: CASMRQGSPYEQYF.

This clone was seen many times. The chain recombines TRBV6-5 with TRBJ2-3; TRBD2 aligns across 14 bases. Germline-derived CDR1 and CDR2 are MNHEY and SVGAGI. This CDR3 comprises 15 residues. The junction had 1 base not matched to a gene; V was cut back by 5 bases and J by 3 bases. The CDR3 is CASSRTSGGTDTQYF. The DNA for the CDR3 is TGTGCCAGCAGTCGGACTAGCGGGGGGACAGATACGCAGTATTTT.

The chain combines TRBV5-4 with TRBJ2-2; 9 bases are shared with TRBD1. Germline CDR1 reads SGHNT; CDR2 reads YYREEE (reference sequence). The CDR3 extends over 16 amino acids. J gave up 6 bases and V 4 bases, and 10 bases lay outside the gene matches. The CDR3 here is CASSVSGTGIPGELFF. Written as DNA, the CDR3 is TGTGCCAGCAGCGTCTCCGGGACAGGGATCCCCGGGGAGCTGTTTTTT.

The genes are TRBV7-6 and TRBJ2-7; D is unresolved. Germline values: CDR1 SGHVS, CDR2 FNYEAQ. Trimming took 1 base from V and 5 from J, leaving 15 bases between them. CDR3 length: 15 amino acids. CDR3 sequence: CASSLGGTSSDEQYF. DNA for the CDR3: TGTGCCAGCAGCTTAGGAGGCACCTCTTCGGACGAGCAGTACTTC.

This CDR3 reads CASRRDPLGNTEAFF. CDR3 sequence (DNA): TGTGCCAGCAGGCGGGACCCCTTGGGGAACACTGAAGCTTTCTTT. The chain uses TRBV6-5 and TRBJ1-1; D perhaps matches TRBD1 (5 bases). CDR3 length: 15 amino acids. Between the trimmed V and J ends, which lost 6 bases and 1 base, there was a span of 15 bases. Germline V gene lookup returns CDR1 MNHEY and CDR2 SVGAGI.

V usage is TRBV28 and J usage is TRBJ1-2; 7 bases fit TRBD1. The CDR3 runs 14 residues. The germline CDR1 and CDR2 sequences are MDHEN and SYDVKM. Trimming cost V 7 bases and J 4 bases; bases outside gene matches: 9. Written as DNA, the CDR3 is TGTGCCAGCACCCCACCGGGACAGCCCTATGGCTACACCTTC. The encoded protein is CASTPPGQPYGYTF.